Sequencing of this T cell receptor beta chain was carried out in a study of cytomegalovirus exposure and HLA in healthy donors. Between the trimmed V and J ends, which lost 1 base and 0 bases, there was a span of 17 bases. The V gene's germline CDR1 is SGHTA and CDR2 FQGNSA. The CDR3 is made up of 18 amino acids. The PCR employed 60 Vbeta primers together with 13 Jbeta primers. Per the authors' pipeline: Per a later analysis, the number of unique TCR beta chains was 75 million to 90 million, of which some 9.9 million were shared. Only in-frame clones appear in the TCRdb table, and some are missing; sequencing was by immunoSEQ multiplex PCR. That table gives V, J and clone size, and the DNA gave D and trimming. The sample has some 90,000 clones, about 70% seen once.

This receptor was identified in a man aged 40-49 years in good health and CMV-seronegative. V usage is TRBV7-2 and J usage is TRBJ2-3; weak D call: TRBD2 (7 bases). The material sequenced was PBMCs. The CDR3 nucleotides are TGTGCCAGCAGCTTAGTGGCTTGGGGGGGCCGGAGCACAGATACGCAGTATTTT. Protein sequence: CASSLVAWGGRSTDTQYF.